A selection of T cell receptor beta chains follows, all from one sample in a study of T cells after yellow fever vaccination. TCRdb re-analysed the 5' RACE reads in MiXCR, keeping a single row per CDR3 protein. This table has 150,000 or so distinct CDR3 sequences, 6% to 7.5% appearing once. Sequencing used CD4+ T cells sorted from PBMCs, obtained 4 to 5 days after the first yellow fever vaccination. The receptors derive from a man in his late teens or twenties who received the YFV17D yellow fever vaccine. Each CDR3 is given with its conserved first and last residue. A D gene is named only where the DNA matches it firmly. The listing skips clone size in some rows; elsewhere it reads once, few, many or a size class.

J,D,V,size,DNA,CDR3
TRBJ2-5,TRBD1,TRBV10-1,many,TGCGCCAGCAGCCCGGGACAGGGGTCCCAAGAGACCCAGTACTTC,CASSPGQGSQETQYF
TRBJ2-7,-,TRBV7-2,many,TGTGCCAGCAGCTTAGGTAGCGTCTACGAGCAGTACTTC,CASSLGSVYEQYF
TRBJ1-2,-,TRBV4-2,-,TGTGCCAGCAGCCAAACCACCGGGACGGATGGCTACACCTTC,CASSQTTGTDGYTF
TRBJ2-3,-,TRBV24-1,-,TGTGCCACCAGTGATCCCGGTCGGGCGGATACGCAGTATTTT,CATSDPGRADTQYF
TRBJ2-5,-,TRBV7-6,many,TGTGCCAGCAGCGTTGGCGGGATTAGAGGAGAGACCCAGTACTTC,CASSVGGIRGETQYF
TRBJ2-3,TRBD1,TRBV5-4,few,TGTGCCAGCAGCCTTCGACAGGGGAGCACAGATACGCAGTATTTT,CASSLRQGSTDTQYF
TRBJ2-7,TRBD1,TRBV6-5,many,TGTGCCAGCCGGGACAGGGGGGTCCACGAGCAGTACTTC,CASRDRGVHEQYF
TRBJ1-2,-,TRBV14,-,TGTGCCAGCAGCCAGAGGCCGTTCTACTATGGCTACACCTTC,CASSQRPFYYGYTF
TRBJ1-3,-,TRBV7-9,few,TGTGCCAGCAGCAGGTTTATCCTGGACACCATATATTTT,CASSRFILDTIYF
TRBJ2-3,-,TRBV4-3,-,TGCGCCAGCAGCCAAGAGGGGGAGTCAGATACGCAGTATTTT,CASSQEGESDTQYF
TRBJ1-2,TRBD1,TRBV5-1,many,TGCGCCAGCAGCGCCCTACCGTCAGAGGGACAGGGATGGTATGGCTACACCTTC,CASSALPSEGQGWYGYTF
TRBJ2-6,-,TRBV4-3,many,TGCGCCAGCAGCCAAATCCCCCGGGCCAACGTCCTGACTTTC,CASSQIPRANVLTF
TRBJ2-1,TRBD2,TRBV4-1,many,TGCGCCAGCAGCCAAATGGGACTAGCACGCAATGAGCAGTTCTTC,CASSQMGLARNEQFF
TRBJ1-1,TRBD1,TRBV6-2/TRBV6-3,few,TGTGCCAGCAGCCCTCCCGGGACAGGGGCCGACAAAGCTTTCTTT,CASSPPGTGADKAFF
TRBJ2-3,TRBD1,TRBV11-2,many,TGTGCCAGCAGCCCGGGGCAGGGGGTTACGCAGTATTTT,CASSPGQGVTQYF
TRBJ1-1,TRBD1,TRBV29-1,many,TGCAGCGTTATGAGGGACAGTGGGGAGACTGAAGCTTTCTTT,CSVMRDSGETEAFF
TRBJ2-5,-,TRBV21-1,many,TGTGCCAGCAGGTCCCAGTACTTC,CASRSQYF
TRBJ1-1,TRBD1,TRBV5-4,-,TGTGCCAGCAGCCGTAGACAGGGTGTAGTTGAAGCTTTCTTT,CASSRRQGVVEAFF
TRBJ2-5,TRBD2,TRBV5-1,many,TGCGCCAGCAGCTCCCTGGCGCTAGCGGGGACCTATCAAGAGACCCAGTACTTC,CASSSLALAGTYQETQYF
TRBJ1-3,-,TRBV18,many,TGTGCCAGCTCACCAACCCGAGGGACTGGAAACACCATATATTTT,CASSPTRGTGNTIYF
TRBJ2-3,TRBD2,TRBV6-2/TRBV6-3,many,TGTGCCAGCAGTCCTCGACTAGCGGGGGCTAGCACAGATACGCAGTATTTT,CASSPRLAGASTDTQYF
TRBJ2-7,TRBD2,TRBV12-3/TRBV12-4,-,TGTGCCAGCAGTTTAGATCGGGCTAGCGGGGGGAACTACGAGCAGTACTTC,CASSLDRASGGNYEQYF
TRBJ1-3,TRBD1,TRBV29-1,-,TGCAGCGGAACACAGGGGTCTGGAAACACCATATATTTT,CSGTQGSGNTIYF
TRBJ2-2,-,TRBV18,few,TGTGCCAGCTCACCACCACCGGGGAACACCGGGGAGCTGTTTTTT,CASSPPPGNTGELFF
TRBJ1-5,-,TRBV2,few,TGTGCCAGCAGTGAAGAGGGCCAGCCCCAGCATTTT,CASSEEGQPQHF
TRBJ2-1,-,TRBV12-3/TRBV12-4,many,TGTGCCAGCAGTTTCGACAGTATCCCTGAGCAGTTCTTC,CASSFDSIPEQFF
TRBJ2-3,TRBD2,TRBV7-2,many,TGTGCCAGCAGCTTACTGCCAACCGCGGGGGTAGATACGCAGTATTTT,CASSLLPTAGVDTQYF
TRBJ2-3,-,TRBV12-3/TRBV12-4,many,TGTGCCAGCAGTTTAGGGGCTAGAAAATTCACAGATACGCAGTATTTT,CASSLGARKFTDTQYF
TRBJ2-3,-,TRBV24-1,many,TGTGCCACCAGTGAGGGGGGCTCAGATACGCAGTATTTT,CATSEGGSDTQYF
TRBJ2-7,-,TRBV29-1,-,TGCAGCGGGGGATCCCCCAATCCCAACGAGCAGTACTTC,CSGGSPNPNEQYF
TRBJ2-2,-,TRBV11-3,-,TGTGCCAGCAGCCCGTCGCCCGCGTCCGGGGAGCTGTTTTTT,CASSPSPASGELFF
TRBJ2-2,-,TRBV7-9,many,TGTGCCAGCAGCTACGGTGCGAACACCGGGGAGCTGTTTTTT,CASSYGANTGELFF
TRBJ2-5,-,TRBV20-1,-,TGCAGTGCTAGAGATACGGCCAGAGGTGCCGAGACCCAGTACTTC,CSARDTARGAETQYF
TRBJ2-7,-,TRBV5-1,many,TGCGCCAGCAGCTTGGGGGCCAGGGGCCACTACGAGCAGTACTTC,CASSLGARGHYEQYF
TRBJ2-2,-,TRBV7-3,many,TGTGCCAGCAGCGCCACAAGGAACACCGGGGAGCTGTTTTTT,CASSATRNTGELFF
TRBJ2-2,TRBD2,TRBV7-2,many,TGTGCCAGCACAGCGGGGGCTCCCCCTGACGGGGAGCTGTTTTTT,CASTAGAPPDGELFF